This T cell receptor (beta chain) was observed in a study of Graves' ophthalmopathy and Graves' hyperthyroidism (dated by TCRdb to about 2018). Looking at the study overall: Peripheral blood samples were taken at the time of initial diagnosis, before any treatment was given. In total, around 130 blood samples were TCR-sequenced: roughly 45 ophthalmopathy, 80 or so hyperthyroidism and some 17 hyperthyroidism-to-ophthalmopathy patients. The study used TCR beta repertoire signatures to distinguish Graves' ophthalmopathy from Graves' hyperthyroidism and to predict progression to ophthalmopathy. The 100 discovery patients were randomly split 7:3 into training and test sets. A discovery set of 100 patients (about 45 ophthalmopathy, approximately 58 stable hyperthyroidism) was enrolled to explore V-J signatures distinguishing ophthalmopathy from hyperthyroidism. In five or six hyperthyroidism patients, T-cell repertoires of thyroid tissue and blood were compared. After sampling, hyperthyroidism patients received methimazole starting at 30 mg daily, and ophthalmopathy patients received high-dose intravenous methylprednisolone. For independent validation, a separate cohort was made up of roughly 19 hyperthyroidism patients plus 17 patients who later progressed from hyperthyroidism to ophthalmopathy.

This clonotype was counted many times. Its specific antigen is unknown. Base quality data are lacking; no much larger clone is found one base away. Trimming removed 8 bases from V and 5 bases from J; the gene matches leave 8 bases unexplained. The CDR3 holds 14 amino acids from the cysteine to the phenylalanine. The kept DNA is CDR3 alone, 42 bases in frame from the first base. Overall results and qualifications from the work: Sample size was not predetermined statistically, and investigators were not blinded to group allocation. The 13-signature model separated ophthalmopathy from stable hyperthyroidism with approximately 90% sensitivity and approximately 81% specificity in cross-validation, and 80%/75% in the test set. In validation, the model predicted ophthalmopathy progression with 55% to 71% sensitivity and 72.22% specificity; some 13 predicted patients were CT-confirmed with GO in a median of about 6.2 months. Most of the expanded thyroid clonotypes with a frequency above 0.001 were also detected in blood, and it was suggested that the thyroid immune response may be reflected by blood repertoires.

TCR beta CDR3 regions were amplified from RNA transcripts for repertoire sequencing. The first round of RT-PCR was done with HTBI primers and the Qiagen OneStep RT-PCR kit, and was followed by a second round of multiplex PCR, then size selection and purification. The libraries underwent paired-end sequencing with 100 bp reads on an Illumina HiSeq2000. The authors' analysis ran thus. SOAPnuke was used to process the reads, removing any read that contained adapters or uncalled bases, had a mean Phred below 15, or lacked an exact match to the constant primer or identifier. COPE v1.2.5 was used to merge high-quality paired reads. Each unique nucleotide sequence was treated as a clonotype, and MiTCR v1.1 was used to align the clonotypes to the IMGT TRB V, D and J references. The analysis was limited to V-J combinations with a frequency above 0.0001, which together covered 99.2% of repertoires. A TCR clonal expansion and chaos score per V-J combination was defined as the ratio of F50 clonal expansion to chaos observed in the TCRdist matrix. Welch's t-statistics and random forest were used to narrow the features down to approximately twelve V-J combinations, which were then fed into a naive Bayes classifier. The Morisita-Horn index was used to measure how similar the thyroid and blood repertoires were. TCRdb reprocessing: public reads trimmed at Q25 with fastp, clones called with MiXCR, in-frame beta chains kept. Each entry is one CDR3 protein sequence, shown with its most common DNA and genes. The V and J calls shown here were made by TCRdb, not taken from the authors' results. In this sample the table shows fewer than 250,000 distinct CDR3 sequences, approximately 28% of which occur a single time. The ten largest clones add up to approximately 9% of the sample.

Ophthalmopathy patients were characterized by moderately to severely active disease, a Clinical Activity Score of at least 3, a NOSPECS grade of at least 4, and a disease duration under 3 months. Patients were excluded if they had other autoimmune diseases, uncontrolled infections, pregnancy or lactation. Clinical symptoms, serum thyroxine, TRAb, thyroid ultrasound and orbital computed tomography were used for diagnosis. Ficoll-Paque density gradient centrifugation was used to isolate PBMCs from around 10 ml of fresh peripheral blood. Trizol reagent was used to extract the total RNA, and its quality was then checked on an Agilent 2100 Bioanalyzer.

The sequence was collected from a man aged 50-60 years with Graves' ophthalmopathy. Donor details come from another sample of the same person, matched by shared clones. This chain joins TRBV12-3 or TRBV12-4 to TRBJ2-2, with 7 bases matching TRBD2. Specimen: peripheral blood. The CDR3 has the sequence CASRREGQTGELFF. The base sequence is TGTGCCAGCCGAAGGGAGGGCCAGACCGGGGAGCTGTTTTTT.